Presented here are 11 T cell receptor beta chains from one specimen sequenced in a study of shared clonotypes between healthy human individuals. Using immunoSEQ multiplex PCR, the repertoire was profiled, and TCRdb retains in-frame clones only, with some absent. Here the sample spans some 2,100,000 clones, approximately 94% being singletons. Selected positively for CCR7 and CD45RO-negative, naive CD8 cells excluded terminally differentiated effector memory CD45RA+ cells. The sample was naive CD8+ T cells from PBMCs. The receptors were sampled from a young man in good health. Some clones in this sample may be carry-over from other donors' samples.

V usage is TRBV6-6 and J usage is TRBJ2-7; D perhaps matches TRBD2 (5 bases). V lost 2 bases to trimming and J lost 0 bases, with 8 bases between them. The germline CDR1 and CDR2 sequences are MNHNY and SVGAGI (reference sequence). The CDR3 spans 14 residues. The CDR3 coding sequence is TGTGCCAGCAGTTACGGGGAGAGCTCCTACGAGCAGTACTTC. Residues: CASSYGESSYEQYF.

The table lists this clone with a count of one. The V and J genes are TRBV7-8 and TRBJ2-2, with 11 bases aligning to TRBD2. Per the germline V gene, CDR1 is SGHVS and CDR2 is FQNEAQ. The length of the CDR3 is 18 residues. After removal of 5 bases from V and 5 bases from J, the junction contained 13 bases not matched to a gene. The CDR3 DNA follows: TGTGCCAGCAGCCCCCCCACTAGCGGGAGCCGGAGAACCGGGGAGCTGTTTTTT. It specifies CASSPPTSGSRRTGELFF. The entire variable domain, with the rest obtained from reference TRBV7-8 and TRBJ2-2, is as follows: GAGVSQSPRYKVAKRGQDVALRCDPISGHVSLFWYQQALGQGPEFLTYFQNEAQLDKSGLPSDRFFAERPEGSVSTLKIQRTQQEDSAVYLCASSPPTSGSRRTGELFFGEGSRLTVL.

V and J are TRBV9 and TRBJ2-7, with 8 bases matching TRBD1. Germline V gives CDR1 SGDLS, CDR2 YYNGEE. This CDR3 is built from 15 residues. The V gene end was trimmed by 0 bases and the J gene end by 3 bases; junction bases not matched to a gene: 5. The CDR3 is CASSVAGTGIYEQYF. As DNA, the CDR3 is TGTGCCAGCAGCGTAGCGGGGACAGGAATCTACGAGCAGTACTTC.

V gene TRBV28 combines with J gene TRBJ1-2, with D tentatively TRBD1 (5 bases). Per germline, CDR1 MDHEN and CDR2 SYDVKM. The CDR3 totals 12 residues. Between the trimmed V and J ends, which lost 11 bases and 8 bases, there was a span of 18 bases. This CDR3 reads CAVVDRSGGYTF. The CDR3 DNA follows: TGTGCCGTCGTGGACCGCTCAGGGGGCTACACCTTC.

The chain joins TRBV7-9 to TRBJ2-1, with 9 bases that match TRBD1. V lost 4 bases and J lost 3; bases outside the gene matches: 7. The CDR3 covers 16 residues. Germline CDR1 reads SEHNR; CDR2 reads FQNEAQ (reference sequence). The CDR3 bases are TGTGCCAGCAGCTCGGGGACAGGGAACCACTACAATGAGCAGTTCTTC. Encoded protein: CASSSGTGNHYNEQFF.

The rearrangement joins TRBV11-1 to TRBJ2-1; 7 positions agree with TRBD2. Germline lookup yields CDR1 SGHAT and CDR2 FQDESV (reference sequence). The ends lost 5 bases at V and 4 bases at J; junction bases unmatched: 11. The CDR3 has 16 amino acids. This CDR3 is CASSPSGGEGYNEQFF. The CDR3, as DNA: TGTGCCAGCAGCCCGTCTGGAGGGGAGGGGTACAATGAGCAGTTCTTC.

The chain combines TRBV19 with TRBJ1-5; D not resolved. Germline CDR1 is LNHDA and CDR2 is SQIVND (reference sequence). The CDR3 is 18 residues long. Trimming removed 3 bases at V and 0 bases at J, with 18 bases between. The CDR3 sequence is CASSIDPVEVYSNQPQHF. CDR3 bases: TGTGCCAGTAGTATCGACCCCGTCGAGGTGTATAGCAATCAGCCCCAGCATTTT. Full variable domain (rest looked up from reference TRBV19 and TRBJ1-5): DGGITQSPKYLFRKEGQNVTLSCEQNLNHDAMYWYRQDPGQGLRLIYYSQIVNDFQKGDIAEGYSVSREKKESFPLTVTSAQKNPTAFYLCASSIDPVEVYSNQPQHFGDGTRLSIL.

V is TRBV27 and J is TRBJ2-7; D may match TRBD1 or TRBD2 (5 bases each). CDR3 size: 13 residues. CDR1 is MNHEY and CDR2 is SMNVEV in the germline V gene (reference sequence). V was trimmed by 7 bases and J by 3 bases, leaving 13 bases between them. The CDR3 loop is CASKTRDLYEQYF. DNA for the CDR3: TGTGCCAGCAAAACCCGGGACCTCTACGAGCAGTACTTC.

The chain couples TRBV28 to TRBJ1-1; D unclear. Trimming cost V 0 bases and J 4 bases, with 9 bases left between them. The germline V gene encodes CDR1 MDHEN and CDR2 SYDVKM. There are 14 residues in the CDR3. Here the CDR3 reads CASSLWGTSTEAFF. The CDR3 DNA sequence: TGTGCCAGCAGTTTATGGGGCACTAGCACTGAAGCTTTCTTT. The whole variable domain, filled in from reference TRBV28 and TRBJ1-1, reads DVKVTQSSRYLVKRTGEKVFLECVQDMDHENMFWYRQDPGLGLRLIYFSYDVKMKEKGDIPEGYSVSREKKERFSLILESASTNQTSMYLCASSLWGTSTEAFFGQGTRLTVV.

CDR3 region: CASSLSAGSGAYEQYF. In nucleotides, the CDR3 is TGTGCCAGCAGTTTATCGGCCGGGTCTGGGGCCTACGAGCAGTACTTC. The chain employs TRBV27 and TRBJ2-7; D is unclear. There are 16 residues in the CDR3. V lost 0 bases, J lost 2 bases, and 14 bases lay in between. Germline-derived CDR1 and CDR2 are MNHEY and SMNVEV (reference sequence).

The chain uses TRBV7-6 and TRBJ2-1, with 11 bases identical to TRBD2. V was pared by 5 bases and J by 3 bases, with 6 bases of the junction left unmatched. In germline, CDR1 is SGHVS, CDR2 FNYEAQ. CDR3 size: 16 residues. In DNA, the CDR3 is TGTGCCAGCAGCCACCGACTAGCGGGGAACTACAATGAGCAGTTCTTC. It is translated as CASSHRLAGNYNEQFF.